This T cell receptor (beta chain) was obtained from a study of PD-1 blockade in classical Hodgkin lymphoma. Study-wide findings and caveats: Exclusion covered patients beginning nivolumab under 1 year post-ASCT. Complete responders' diversity at baseline resembled that of newly diagnosed patients. Researchers reported that CD4+ TCR diversity, though not CD8+, rose significantly by C4D1. Reported findings placed baseline TCR diversity lower in newly diagnosed patients (compared with healthy donors).

The table came from immunoSEQ multiplex PCR; TCRdb's copy has only in-frame clones and leaves some out. The sample contains some 100,000 clones, around 90% of which appear only once. The V and J ends lost 5 bases and 9 bases, in that order; junction bases with no gene match: 11. Germline V gene sequence: CDR1 SGHTA, CDR2 FQGNSA. This CDR3 contains 15 residues. For this clone: Its target is unknown.

All patients experienced relapse after autologous stem cell transplantation, and brentuximab vedotin exposure was variable. Sequencing was performed on peripheral blood mononuclear cells (PBMCs), taken at baseline. The rearrangement joins TRBV7-2 to TRBJ2-3; 10 bases match TRBD2. The receptor was isolated from a human donor with classical Hodgkin lymphoma. The CDR3, as DNA: TGTGCCAGCAGCCCCAGGGTTAGCGGGAGGAAGACGCAGTATTTT. Residues: CASSPRVSGRKTQYF.